These 8 T cell receptor beta chains were sequenced from one sample in a study of human T cells and chemical hapten exposure. Each CDR3 protein is one row after TCRdb ran MiXCR on the RACE reads. The profile shows some 82,000 distinct CDR3 sequences, around 10% of them singletons. Indicated time point: patch test 1, 2 weeks after DPC sensitization. Documented treatment: therapeutic diphenylcyclopropenone sensitization with weekly scalp DPC. The sequences come from whole blood, collected in connection with sensitization to the hapten diphenylcyclopropenone (DPC). The receptors stem from a woman in her forties or fifties with alopecia areata. Some clones in this sample may be carry-over from other donors' samples.

The chain uses TRBV30 and TRBJ1-6; no firm D call. CDR1 is GTSNPN and CDR2 is SVGIG in the germline V gene (reference sequence). The V gene lost 8 bases and the J gene lost 0 bases, with 17 bases spanning the gap. This CDR3 comprises 16 residues. The CDR3 region is CALKSGVSSYNSPLHF. DNA of the CDR3: TGTGCCCTAAAGTCTGGGGTCAGCTCCTATAATTCACCCCTCCACTTT.

This clonotype showed up many times. The chain couples TRBV3-1 to TRBJ2-7, with a tentative D call TRBD1 (6 bases). Germline V gene data show CDR1 as LGHDT and CDR2 as YNNKEL (reference sequence). The CDR3 loop spans 16 amino acids. V lost 2 bases, J lost 0 bases, and 14 bases lay in between. As DNA, the CDR3 is TGTGCCAGCAGCCAATTCCCCGGGACAAACTCCTACGAGCAGTACTTC. As protein: CASSQFPGTNSYEQYF.

This clonotype was seen many times. J is TRBJ1-2 and V is TRBV18; D uncertain. The CDR3 sequence is 15 residues long. Trimming left V 0 bases short and J 0 bases short, with 8 bases between. Germline V gene sequence: CDR1 KGHSH, CDR2 LQKENI. The CDR3 nucleotides are TGTGCCAGCTCACCACCCGGACCCGCTAACTATGGCTACACCTTC. The encoded protein is CASSPPGPANYGYTF.

The chain couples TRBV28 to TRBJ1-2; 7 bases map to TRBD1. V shed 7 bases and J 4 bases; nucleotides not matched to a gene: 6. The length of the CDR3 is 13 residues. Germline CDR1 and CDR2: MDHEN and SYDVKM. The CDR3 reads CASTQGVSYGYTF. The CDR3 DNA reads as TGTGCCAGCACCCAGGGGGTCAGCTATGGCTACACCTTC.

This clonotype has a count of ten or more. CDR3 amino acids: CSAPTPGTDTQYF. In DNA form, the CDR3 reads TGCAGTGCCCCGACCCCGGGCACAGATACGCAGTATTTT. The genes are TRBV20-1 and TRBJ2-3; D uncertain. Germline CDR1 and CDR2: DFQATT and SNEGSKA (reference sequence). This CDR3 has 13 amino acids. Trimming shortened V by 6 bases and J by 1 base, and 11 bases separated the two germline ends.

This clonotype was observed a few times. The V and J genes are TRBV6-6 and TRBJ1-4; 7 bases are a match to TRBD1. V trimming: 5 bases; J trimming: 6 bases; junction bases outside the gene matches: 6. This CDR3 has 14 residues. Germline CDR1 MNHNY, CDR2 SVGAGI (reference sequence). CDR3 DNA: TGTGCCAGCAGTAAACGTACAGGGGATGAAAAACTGTTTTTT. Protein sequence: CASSKRTGDEKLFF.

This clonotype was counted ten times or more. The chain links TRBV20-1 to TRBJ2-7; tentatively, D is TRBD2 (7 bases). Germline V gene data show CDR1 as DFQATT and CDR2 as SNEGSKA (reference sequence). Trimming removed 6 bases from V and 5 bases from J, with 14 bases in between. This CDR3 is 12 amino acids long. DNA of the CDR3: TGCAGTGCGGGGGGCGGGAGTAACGAGCAGTACTTC. Amino acid sequence: CSAGGGSNEQYF.

This clonotype was found many times. This chain links TRBV12-3 or TRBV12-4 with TRBJ2-3; D unresolved. This CDR3 spans 12 amino acids. Trimming took 6 bases from V and 4 from J, leaving 8 bases between them. The CDR3 DNA follows: TGTGCCAGCAGCCAGAGTGCAGATACGCAGTATTTT. Protein: CASSQSADTQYF.